Presented here are 25 T cell receptor beta chains from one specimen sequenced in a study of T cells in Graves' hyperthyroidism and ophthalmopathy. TCR beta CDR3 sequences were amplified from RNA transcripts. HTBI primers drove first-round RT-PCR of the TCR CDR3. One entry per CDR3 protein, called by TCRdb with MiXCR from the multiplex PCR reads. The data contain 550,000 to 650,000 distinct CDR3 sequences, approximately 15% of them seen just once; the ten biggest clones take up approximately 5.7%. The sequenced material came from blood. Receptor source: a young woman with Graves' hyperthyroidism that later progressed to Graves' ophthalmopathy.

This clonotype was seen at least ten times. An end of the junction differs from the germline gene, which may be a read error. In DNA form, the CDR3 reads TGTGCCACCCGGACTAGCGGGAACTCCGGGGAGCTGTTTTTT. Translation: CATRTSGNSGELFF. This chain joins TRBV28 and TRBJ2-2; TRBD2 matches 12 bases. The germline CDR1 and CDR2 sequences are MDHEN and SYDVKM. This CDR3 has 14 amino acids. The full variable domain, in which reference TRBV28 and TRBJ2-2 provide the parts outside the CDR3, is DVKVTQSSRYLVKRTGEKVFLECVQDMDHENMFWYRQDPGLGLRLIYFSYDVKMKEKGDIPEGYSVSREKKERFSLILESASTNQTSMYLCATRTSGNSGELFFGEGSRLTVL.

This clonotype was observed many times. The chain joins TRBV30 to TRBJ2-1, with 9 bases lining up with TRBD2. Per the germline V gene, CDR1 is GTSNPN and CDR2 is SVGIG (reference sequence). The V segment lost 4 bases and the J segment 15 bases; nucleotides outside the gene matches: 13. The CDR3 extends over 13 amino acids. The CDR3 is CAWKSGGREIGFF. CDR3 nucleotide sequence: TGTGCCTGGAAGTCTGGCGGGAGGGAGATCGGGTTCTTC.

This clonotype appeared many times. The rearrangement joins TRBV12-3 or TRBV12-4 to TRBJ2-2, with TRBD2 identical over 7 bases. The trim removed 10 bases at V and 3 bases at J, leaving 11 bases unmatched. This CDR3 has 15 amino acids. For the CDR3, the DNA is TGTGCCACCTGGCCCGCGGGACTATACACCGGGGAGCTGTTTTTT. Translation gives CATWPAGLYTGELFF.

This clonotype came up many times. The chain recombines TRBV10-3 with TRBJ1-1; D unresolved. CDR3 length: 15 amino acids. With 6 bases removed from V and 1 base from J, the gap between germline ends came to 15 bases. Germline V CDR1 and CDR2: ENHRY, SYGVKD. The CDR3 DNA is TGTGCCATCAGCCGCACCCCGTCGACGAACACTGAAGCTTTCTTT. Translating gives CAISRTPSTNTEAFF.

This clonotype has ten or more counts. The chain uses TRBV2 and TRBJ2-7; D unresolved. This CDR3 contains 12 residues. The V gene lost 10 bases and the J gene lost 3 bases, with 13 bases spanning the gap. The germline CDR1 and CDR2 sequences are SNHLY and FYNNEI. Written as DNA, the CDR3 is TGTGCCACCTCCCCAGCAGGCTACGAGCAGTACTTC. This gives the protein CATSPAGYEQYF.

This clonotype was recorded at least ten times. V usage is TRBV20-1 and J usage is TRBJ2-3, with a tentative D call TRBD2 (7 bases). The CDR3 extends over 14 amino acids. Germline lookup yields CDR1 DFQATT and CDR2 SNEGSKA (reference sequence). Between the trimmed V and J ends, which lost 5 bases and 2 bases, there was a span of 14 bases. CDR3 region: CSAGGRESTDTQYF. The DNA for the CDR3 is TGCAGTGCTGGGGGGCGGGAGTCCACAGATACGCAGTATTTT.

There are many counts of this clonotype. The chain carries TRBV24-1 and TRBJ2-2; D might be TRBD1 or TRBD2, each matching 5 bases. The CDR3 is made up of 17 amino acids. Germline CDR1 KGHDR, CDR2 SFDVKD. Between the trimmed V and J ends, which lost 0 bases and 0 bases, there was a span of 10 bases. In nucleotides, the CDR3 is TGTGCCACCAGTGATTTGAAGGGGACGGCGAACACCGGGGAGCTGTTTTTT. As protein: CATSDLKGTANTGELFF.

This clonotype came up many times. This chain joins TRBV12-3 or TRBV12-4 and TRBJ2-6, with a weak D call TRBD2 (5 bases). This CDR3 is 17 amino acids long. Trimming stripped 5 bases from V and 4 bases from J, with 18 bases between. CDR3: CASSVLVGAPGANVLTF. The DNA for the CDR3 is TGTGCCAGCAGTGTACTAGTGGGAGCGCCCGGGGCCAACGTCCTGACTTTC.

This clonotype was counted ten times or more. The chain uses TRBV15 and TRBJ1-5; tentatively, D is TRBD1 (6 bases). Germline lookup yields CDR1 LNHNV and CDR2 YYDKDF (reference sequence). The CDR3 runs 14 residues. The ends were cut back, 2 bases at V and 3 bases at J, with 8 bases in the middle. CDR3 sequence (DNA): TGTGCCACCAGCAGAAGACAGGACAATCAGCCCCAGCATTTT. Translating it yields CATSRRQDNQPQHF. The full variable domain, in which reference TRBV15 and TRBJ1-5 provide the parts outside the CDR3, is DAMVIQNPRYQVTQFGKPVTLSCSQTLNHNVMYWYQQKSSQAPKLLFHYYDKDFNNEADTPDNFQSRRPNTSFCFLDIRSPGLGDTAMYLCATSRRQDNQPQHFGDGTRLSIL.

About this clonotype itself: A much larger clone lies a single base off, so this may be a read error. The rearrangement uses TRBV29-1 and TRBJ2-1; 11 bases line up with TRBD2. The CDR3 covers 17 residues. Germline CDR1 reads SQVTM; CDR2 reads ANQGSEA. CDR3 in DNA: TGCGGCGTTGTACTAGCGGGAGCCCCGTTCCTATACAATGAGCAGTTCTTC. This encodes CGVVLAGAPFLYNEQFF.

There are many counts of this clonotype. The genes are TRBV7-9 and TRBJ2-3; 7 bases match TRBD1. V shed 5 bases, J shed 6 bases, and the junction held 17 bases outside the gene matches. Germline V gene lookup returns CDR1 SEHNR and CDR2 FQNEAQ (reference sequence). The CDR3 is 17 residues long. CDR3 DNA sequence: TGTGCCAGCAGCCTCACACCCAAGGGGGCCCCTTCTGATACGCAGTATTTT. Residues: CASSLTPKGAPSDTQYF.

This chain links TRBV30 with TRBJ1-1; 8 bases fit TRBD1. Germline trimming cut 1 base from V and 2 bases from J; bases unmatched to any gene: 6. CDR3 size: 15 residues. The V gene's germline CDR1 is GTSNPN and CDR2 SVGIG (reference sequence). CDR3 nucleotides: TGTGCCTGGAGTGATTTGACAGGGGCAAACACTGAAGCTTTCTTT. Translating it yields CAWSDLTGANTEAFF.

This clonotype occurred a few times. The V and J genes are TRBV30 and TRBJ2-7, with TRBD1 matching over 7 bases. Germline V gives CDR1 GTSNPN, CDR2 SVGIG (reference sequence). This CDR3 is 12 amino acids long. J lost 5 bases, V lost 7 bases, and 8 bases had no gene match. Here the CDR3 DNA reads TGTGCCTTCACCGGGACAGTAAACGAGCAGTACTTC. This encodes CAFTGTVNEQYF.

This clonotype was counted ten times or more. The gene calls are TRBV5-8 and TRBJ2-1, with D hard to call. The CDR3 length is 14 residues. V was shortened by 4 bases and J by 0 bases, with 8 bases between the two germline ends. The germline V gene encodes CDR1 SGHTS and CDR2 YDEGEE. This CDR3 is CASSVTSSYNEQFF. For the CDR3, the DNA is TGTGCCAGCAGCGTCACAAGCTCCTACAATGAGCAGTTCTTC.

This clonotype was counted ten times or more. This rearrangement joins TRBV7-2 to TRBJ2-7; 9 bases line up with TRBD2. Germline trimming cut 7 bases from V and 6 bases from J; bases unmatched to any gene: 10. This CDR3 comprises 14 residues. The germline V gene encodes CDR1 SGHTA and CDR2 FQGNSA. The chain's CDR3 is CASTPMGGRAEQYF. CDR3 bases: TGTGCCAGCACCCCCATGGGCGGGAGGGCCGAGCAGTACTTC.

Many counts were recorded for this clonotype. This chain links TRBV20-1 with TRBJ1-1; 11 bases are a match to TRBD1. The CDR3 spans 18 residues. The junction had 10 bases not matched to a gene; V was cut back by 0 bases and J by 1 base. Per germline, CDR1 DFQATT and CDR2 SNEGSKA (reference sequence). CDR3 residues: CSARDPWGDRGKNTEAFF. The CDR3 DNA follows: TGCAGTGCTAGAGATCCTTGGGGGGACAGGGGGAAGAACACTGAAGCTTTCTTT.

Ten or more counts support this clonotype. The V and J genes are TRBV6-2 or TRBV6-3 and TRBJ2-5; no clear D gene. Trimming cost V 0 bases and J 2 bases, with 7 bases left between them. The CDR3 is 14 amino acids. Germline assignment: CDR1 MNHEY and CDR2 SVGEGT. CDR3 protein: CASSYSVSQETQYF. CDR3 bases: TGTGCCAGCAGTTACTCGGTCAGTCAAGAGACCCAGTACTTC.

This clonotype has at least ten counts. The chain has TRBV27 and TRBJ2-5; either TRBD1 or TRBD2 may supply D (5 bases each). The CDR3 is 15 residues long. Germline V gives CDR1 MNHEY, CDR2 SMNVEV (reference sequence). Trimming shortened V by 6 bases and J by 2 bases, and 16 bases separated the two germline ends. For the CDR3, the DNA is TGTGCCAGCAGCAGTACGGGACCGGGGCAAGAGACCCAGTACTTC. This gives the protein CASSSTGPGQETQYF.

The chain couples TRBV6-2 or TRBV6-3 to TRBJ1-6; TRBD1 matches at 7 bases. J lost 0 bases, V lost 8 bases, and 7 bases had no gene match. The CDR3 consists of 16 residues. The germline V gene encodes CDR1 MNHEY and CDR2 SVGEGT. For the CDR3, the DNA is TGTGCCAGCCTCTTGGGACAGAGCTCCTATAATTCACCCCTCCACTTT. It is translated as CASLLGQSSYNSPLHF.

Many counts were recorded for this clonotype. The chain combines TRBV10-3 with TRBJ1-1; the D is unclear. V lost 2 bases and J lost 8, with 12 bases in between. The CDR3 totals 13 residues. The V gene's germline CDR1 is ENHRY and CDR2 SYGVKD. This chain's CDR3 is CAISEILEGEAFF. CDR3 sequence (DNA): TGTGCCATCAGTGAGATCTTGGAAGGCGAAGCTTTCTTT.

This clonotype has at least ten counts. This chain links TRBV18 with TRBJ2-2; TRBD1 matches at 8 bases. Trimming at V came to 4 bases and at J to 6 bases, leaving 4 bases not matched to a gene. The germline gives CDR1 KGHSH, CDR2 LQKENI. The length of the CDR3 is 14 residues. CDR3: CASSRDRSSGELFF. The CDR3 DNA is TGTGCCAGCTCACGGGACAGGTCCTCCGGGGAGCTGTTTTTT.

This clonotype was detected ten times or more. The gene calls are TRBV7-2 and TRBJ2-1; D not resolved. V was trimmed by 5 bases and J by 6 bases, leaving 5 bases between them. The germline CDR1 and CDR2 sequences are SGHTA and FQGNSA. The CDR3 totals 11 residues. The CDR3 sequence: CASSSINEQFF. CDR3 nucleotide sequence: TGTGCCAGCAGCAGCATCAATGAGCAGTTCTTC.

For this clonotype: This may be a read error, as it is one base from a much larger clone. The CDR3 sequence: CAGSGFGQLIHTGELFF. The CDR3 bases are TGTGCCGGCAGTGGGTTTGGACAGCTAATTCACACCGGGGAGCTGTTTTTT. This chain links TRBV6-1 with TRBJ2-2; the D gene is possibly TRBD1 (6 bases). The CDR3 is 17 residues long. Germline V gene sequence: CDR1 MNHNS, CDR2 SASEGT.

This clonotype was counted at least ten times. The V gene is TRBV7-9, the J gene TRBJ1-2; a possible D gene is TRBD1 (6 bases). The CDR3 runs 14 residues. The V end was cut by 4 bases, the J end by 3 bases, with 12 bases between. Germline V gene lookup returns CDR1 SEHNR and CDR2 FQNEAQ (reference sequence). CDR3 sequence reads: CASSSFRGDYGYTF. CDR3 nucleotides: TGTGCCAGCAGCTCGTTCAGGGGAGACTATGGCTACACCTTC.

This clonotype was counted many times. CDR3 nucleotides: TGTGCCAGCAGCTTAAGGGGAAGGACTGAAGCTTTCTTT. It encodes CASSLRGRTEAFF. V usage is TRBV13 and J usage is TRBJ1-1; a possible D gene is TRBD1 (5 bases). CDR3 length: 13 residues. Trimming removed 2 bases at V and 5 bases at J, with 9 bases between. The germline V gene has CDR1 PRHDT and CDR2 FYEKMQ (reference sequence).